Listed below are T cell receptor beta chains from one sample, sequenced in a study of blood T cells in healthy people across ages. TCRdb fed the 5' RACE reads into MiXCR, producing one record per CDR3 protein. The sample has 650,000 to 900,000 distinct CDR3 sequences, approximately 65% seen once. Sequenced: blood. These receptors all stem from a man between 25 and 39 years old in good health. CDR3s include the opening cysteine and the closing phenylalanine or tryptophan. D genes are given only for firm matches. Not every row has a clone size; where given, it reads once, few, many or a size class.

D	length	V	J	size	CDR3	DNA
TRBD1	17	TRBV7-2	TRBJ1-4	.	CASSSQGVLTTNEKLFF	TGTGCCAGCAGTTCACAGGGGGTCCTCACAACTAATGAAAAACTGTTTTTT
TRBD1	15	TRBV6-4	TRBJ2-2	.	CASSDGQGDTGELFF	TGTGCCAGCAGTGACGGACAGGGGGACACCGGGGAGCTGTTTTTT
TRBD1	15	TRBV4-2	TRBJ2-1	.	CASSYRTGGEETQFF	TGTGCCAGCAGCTATAGGACAGGGGGCGAAGAGACCCAGTTCTTC
.	11	TRBV7-2	TRBJ2-1	.	CAGSWAIEQFF	TGTGCCGGCAGCTGGGCTATAGAGCAGTTCTTC
.	14	TRBV12-3/TRBV12-4	TRBJ2-5	.	CASSPVGDQETQYF	TGTGCCAGCAGCCCGGTCGGGGACCAAGAGACCCAGTACTTC
TRBD2	18	TRBV7-9	TRBJ2-3	.	CVSSRSIMTSGDTDTQYF	TGTGTCAGCAGCCGCTCAATTATGACTAGCGGGGACACAGATACGCAGTATTTT
.	14	TRBV7-9	TRBJ2-2	.	CASSLARATGELFF	TGTGCCAGCAGCTTAGCCAGGGCCACCGGGGAGCTGTTTTTT
.	14	TRBV20-1	TRBJ2-7	once	CSASSGTRTYEQYF	TGCAGTGCTAGCTCCGGGACCAGAACCTACGAGCAGTACTTC
.	15	TRBV7-2	TRBJ2-3	.	CASSLEGGLADTQYF	TGTGCCAGCAGCTTAGAGGGGGGGCTTGCAGATACGCAGTATTTT
TRBD2	15	TRBV20-1	TRBJ2-7	few	CSARLPLAGTYEQYF	TGCAGTGCTAGACTACCCTTAGCGGGGACCTACGAGCAGTACTTC
.	13	TRBV28	TRBJ1-1	.	CASSLGWSTEAFF	TGTGCCAGCAGTTTGGGTTGGAGCACTGAAGCTTTCTTT
.	14	TRBV6-1	TRBJ1-5	.	CASSEAGGDQPQHF	TGTGCCAGCAGTGAAGCTGGGGGCGACCAACCCCAGCATTTT
TRBD2	17	TRBV15	TRBJ2-1	once	CATSRKGPSGIYNEQFF	TGTGCCACCAGCAGAAAAGGCCCTAGCGGGATCTACAATGAGCAGTTCTTC
.	14	TRBV2	TRBJ2-4	.	CASTSRGGLNIQYF	TGTGCCAGCACTTCACGGGGCGGATTAAACATTCAGTACTTC
TRBD2	15	TRBV20-1	TRBJ2-5	few	CSASPTSGDQETQYF	TGCAGTGCTAGTCCGACTAGCGGGGACCAAGAGACCCAGTACTTC
TRBD1	14	TRBV6-6	TRBJ2-7	few	CASRDWTGIYEQYF	TGTGCCAGCAGGGATTGGACAGGGATCTACGAGCAGTACTTC
TRBD2	11	TRBV2	TRBJ2-1	.	CASIPERGQFF	TGTGCCAGCATCCCTGAGCGGGGACAGTTCTTC
.	16	TRBV27	TRBJ2-4	.	CASSPSIAGTKNIQYF	TGTGCCAGCAGTCCTTCGATCGCGGGGACCAAAAACATTCAGTACTTC